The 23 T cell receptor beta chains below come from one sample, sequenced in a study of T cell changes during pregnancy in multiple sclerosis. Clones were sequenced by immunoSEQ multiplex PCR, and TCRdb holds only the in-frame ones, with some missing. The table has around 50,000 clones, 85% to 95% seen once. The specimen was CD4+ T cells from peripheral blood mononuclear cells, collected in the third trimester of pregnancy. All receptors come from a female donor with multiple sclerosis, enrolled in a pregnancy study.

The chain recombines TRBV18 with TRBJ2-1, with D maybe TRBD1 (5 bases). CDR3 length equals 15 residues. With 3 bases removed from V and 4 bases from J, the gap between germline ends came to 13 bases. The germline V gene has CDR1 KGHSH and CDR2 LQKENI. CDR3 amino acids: CASSPQIGAYNEQFF. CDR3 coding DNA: TGTGCCAGCTCACCTCAGATAGGGGCTTACAATGAGCAGTTCTTC.

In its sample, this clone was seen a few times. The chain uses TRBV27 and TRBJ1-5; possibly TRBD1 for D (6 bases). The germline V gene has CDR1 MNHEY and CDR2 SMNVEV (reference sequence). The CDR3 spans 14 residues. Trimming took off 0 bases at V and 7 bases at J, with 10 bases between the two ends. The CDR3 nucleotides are TGTGCCAGCAGTTTATCGCGACAGGCCCAGCCCCAGCATTTT. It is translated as CASSLSRQAQPQHF.

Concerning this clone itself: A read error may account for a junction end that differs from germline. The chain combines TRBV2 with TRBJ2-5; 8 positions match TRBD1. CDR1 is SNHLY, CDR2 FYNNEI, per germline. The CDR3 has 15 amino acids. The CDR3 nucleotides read TGTACCAGCAGCCCCGGACAGGGAATACAAGAGACCCAGTACTTC. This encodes CTSSPGQGIQETQYF.

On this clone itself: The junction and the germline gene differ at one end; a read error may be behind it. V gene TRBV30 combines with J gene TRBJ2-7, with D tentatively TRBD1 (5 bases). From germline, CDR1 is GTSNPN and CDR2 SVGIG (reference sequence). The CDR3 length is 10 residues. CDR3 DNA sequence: TGTGCCTGGAGTCCCTCGACAGTGCACTTC. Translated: CAWSPSTVHF.

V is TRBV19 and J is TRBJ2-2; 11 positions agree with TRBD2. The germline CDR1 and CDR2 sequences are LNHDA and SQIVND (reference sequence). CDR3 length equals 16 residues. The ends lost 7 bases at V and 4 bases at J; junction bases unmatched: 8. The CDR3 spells CASKTSGTLGTGELFF. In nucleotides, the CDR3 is TGTGCCAGTAAGACTAGCGGGACCCTGGGCACCGGGGAGCTGTTTTTT.

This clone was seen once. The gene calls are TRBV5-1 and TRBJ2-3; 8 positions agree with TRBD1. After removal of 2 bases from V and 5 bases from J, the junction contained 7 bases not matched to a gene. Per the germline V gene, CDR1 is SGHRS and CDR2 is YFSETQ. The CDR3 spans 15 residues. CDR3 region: CASSLRGTGVDTQYF. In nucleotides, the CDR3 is TGCGCCAGCAGCTTAAGGGGGACAGGAGTAGATACGCAGTATTTT.

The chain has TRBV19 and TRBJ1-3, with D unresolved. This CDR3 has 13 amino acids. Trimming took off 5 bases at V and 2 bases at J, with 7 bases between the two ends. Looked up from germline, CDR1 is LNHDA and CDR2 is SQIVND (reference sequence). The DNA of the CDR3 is TGTGCCAGTAGTGAGGCAACTGGAAACACCATATATTTT. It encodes CASSEATGNTIYF.

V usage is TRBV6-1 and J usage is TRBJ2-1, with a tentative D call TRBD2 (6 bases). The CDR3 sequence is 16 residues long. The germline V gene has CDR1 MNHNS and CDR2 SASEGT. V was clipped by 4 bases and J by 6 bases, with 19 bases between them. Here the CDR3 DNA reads TGTGCCAGCAGTGGACGCCCGGGGGAGGTATTCAATGAGCAGTTCTTC. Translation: CASSGRPGEVFNEQFF.

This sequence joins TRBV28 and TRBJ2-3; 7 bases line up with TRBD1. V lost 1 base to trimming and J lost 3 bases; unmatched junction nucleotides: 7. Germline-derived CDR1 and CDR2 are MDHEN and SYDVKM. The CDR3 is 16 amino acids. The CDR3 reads CASSLFDRVLTDTQYF. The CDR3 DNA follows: TGTGCCAGCAGTTTATTCGACAGGGTGTTGACAGATACGCAGTATTTT. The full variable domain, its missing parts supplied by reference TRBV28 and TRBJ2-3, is DVKVTQSSRYLVKRTGEKVFLECVQDMDHENMFWYRQDPGLGLRLIYFSYDVKMKEKGDIPEGYSVSREKKERFSLILESASTNQTSMYLCASSLFDRVLTDTQYFGPGTRLTVL.

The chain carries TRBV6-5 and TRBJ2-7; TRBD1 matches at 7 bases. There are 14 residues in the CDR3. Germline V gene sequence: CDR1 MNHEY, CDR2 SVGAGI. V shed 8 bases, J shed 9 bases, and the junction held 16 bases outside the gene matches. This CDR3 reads CASRRYRGQSGQYF. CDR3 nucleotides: TGTGCCAGCCGCCGGTATAGGGGGCAGAGCGGGCAGTACTTC.

CDR3 sequence reads: CASSVAPAGGRADTQYF. As DNA, the CDR3 is TGTGCCAGCAGCGTAGCACCAGCGGGAGGGCGGGCAGATACGCAGTATTTT. This chain uses TRBV9 with TRBJ2-3; TRBD2 agrees at 10 bases. This CDR3 comprises 17 residues. J gave up 4 bases and V 0 bases, and 8 bases lay outside the gene matches. In germline, CDR1 is SGDLS, CDR2 YYNGEE.

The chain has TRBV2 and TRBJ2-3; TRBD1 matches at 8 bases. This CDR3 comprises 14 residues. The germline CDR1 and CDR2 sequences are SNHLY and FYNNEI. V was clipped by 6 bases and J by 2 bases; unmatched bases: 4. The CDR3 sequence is CASRGDRPTDTQYF. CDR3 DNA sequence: TGTGCCAGCAGGGGGGACAGGCCCACAGATACGCAGTATTTT.

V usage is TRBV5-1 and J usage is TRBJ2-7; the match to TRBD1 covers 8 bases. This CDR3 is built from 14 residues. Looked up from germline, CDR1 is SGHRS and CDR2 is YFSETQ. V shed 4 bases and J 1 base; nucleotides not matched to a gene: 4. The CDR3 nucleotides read TGCGCCAGCAGCCCGGGACAGGTTTCCTACGAGCAGTACTTC. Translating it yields CASSPGQVSYEQYF.

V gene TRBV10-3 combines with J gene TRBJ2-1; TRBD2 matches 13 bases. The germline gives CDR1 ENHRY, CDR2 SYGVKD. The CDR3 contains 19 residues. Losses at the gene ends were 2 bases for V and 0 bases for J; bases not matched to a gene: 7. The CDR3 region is CAISETSGRGLSSYNEQFF. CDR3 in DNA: TGTGCCATCAGTGAGACTAGCGGGAGGGGACTAAGCTCCTACAATGAGCAGTTCTTC.

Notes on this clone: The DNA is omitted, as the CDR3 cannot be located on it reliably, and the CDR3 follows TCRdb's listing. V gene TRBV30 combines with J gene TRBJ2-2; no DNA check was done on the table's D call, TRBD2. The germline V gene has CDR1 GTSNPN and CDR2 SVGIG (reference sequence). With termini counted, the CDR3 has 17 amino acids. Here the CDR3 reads CAWSVGIAWAPGSSSFF.

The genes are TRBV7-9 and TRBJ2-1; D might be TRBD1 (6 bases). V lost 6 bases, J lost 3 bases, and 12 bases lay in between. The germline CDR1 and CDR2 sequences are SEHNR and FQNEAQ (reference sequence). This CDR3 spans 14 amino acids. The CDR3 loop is CASSYRDNYNEQFF. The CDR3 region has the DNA TGTGCCAGCAGTTACCGGGACAACTACAATGAGCAGTTCTTC.

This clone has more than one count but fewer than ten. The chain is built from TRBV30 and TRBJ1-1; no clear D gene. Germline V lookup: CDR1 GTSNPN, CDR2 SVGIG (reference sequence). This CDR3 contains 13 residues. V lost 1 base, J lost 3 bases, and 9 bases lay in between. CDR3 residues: CAWSEEGDTEAFF. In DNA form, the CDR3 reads TGTGCCTGGAGTGAAGAGGGTGACACTGAAGCTTTCTTT.

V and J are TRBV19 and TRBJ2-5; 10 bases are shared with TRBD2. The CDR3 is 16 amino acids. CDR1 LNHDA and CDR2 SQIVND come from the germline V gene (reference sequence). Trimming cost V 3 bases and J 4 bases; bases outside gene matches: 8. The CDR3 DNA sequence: TGTGCCAGTAGTATTAATAGCGGGAGGACGGGAGAGACCCAGTACTTC. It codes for CASSINSGRTGETQYF.

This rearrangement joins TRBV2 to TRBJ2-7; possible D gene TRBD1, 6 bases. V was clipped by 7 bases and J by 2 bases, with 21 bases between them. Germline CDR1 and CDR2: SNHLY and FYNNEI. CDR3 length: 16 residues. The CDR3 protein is CASTIVQGRVTYEQYF. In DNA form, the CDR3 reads TGTGCCAGCACGATAGTCCAGGGGAGAGTCACCTACGAGCAGTACTTC.

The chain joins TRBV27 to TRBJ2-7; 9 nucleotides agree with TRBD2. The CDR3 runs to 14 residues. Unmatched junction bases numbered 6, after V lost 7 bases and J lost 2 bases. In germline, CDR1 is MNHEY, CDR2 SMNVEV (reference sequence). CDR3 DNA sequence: TGTGCCAGCATGGCTAGCGGGATAACCTACGAGCAGTACTTC. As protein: CASMASGITYEQYF.

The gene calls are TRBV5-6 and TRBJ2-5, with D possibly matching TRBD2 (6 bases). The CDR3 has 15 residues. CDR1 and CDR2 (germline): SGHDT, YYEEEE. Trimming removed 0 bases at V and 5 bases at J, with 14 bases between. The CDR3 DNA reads TGTGCCAGCAGCTTGGGACTAGTTAATAGGGAGACCCAGTACTTC. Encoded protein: CASSLGLVNRETQYF.

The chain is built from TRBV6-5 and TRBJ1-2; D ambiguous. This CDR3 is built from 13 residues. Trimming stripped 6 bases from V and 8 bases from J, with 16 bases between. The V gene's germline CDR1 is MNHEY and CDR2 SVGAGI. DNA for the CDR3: TGTGCCAGCAGCCAGAGGGCAGGATCCGGCTACACCTTC. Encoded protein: CASSQRAGSGYTF.

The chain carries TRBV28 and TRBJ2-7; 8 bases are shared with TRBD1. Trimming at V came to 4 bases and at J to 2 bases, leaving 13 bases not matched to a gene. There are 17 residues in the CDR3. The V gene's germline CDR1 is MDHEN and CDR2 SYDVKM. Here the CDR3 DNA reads TGTGCCAGCAGTTCCTTACGTCGACAGGGGAGCCCCTACGAGCAGTACTTC. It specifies CASSSLRRQGSPYEQYF.